This is a list of T cell receptor beta chains from one sample in a study of T-cell reconstitution after alpha-beta-depleted transplantation in children. MiXCR was run by TCRdb on the PCR reads, yielding one entry per CDR3 protein. The table lists over 550,000 distinct CDR3 sequences, approximately 10% of them singletons, with 3.5% to 5% in the top ten. The source material was PBMCs from the stem cell graft donor, sampled from the stem cell graft. The receptors stem from a human donor who donated a stem cell graft to a child with acute myeloid leukemia. The CDR3 runs from the conserved cysteine through the conserved F or W. A D gene is named only where the DNA matches it firmly. Size is stated for part of the rows, as once, few or many counts, or as a class when the clone is expanded.

abundance	v_gene	j_gene	d_gene	CDR3nt	CDR3aa
many	TRBV12-3/TRBV12-4	TRBJ2-2	NA	TGTGCCAGCCGTTTTATCCGGGACACCGGGGAGCTGTTTTTT	CASRFIRDTGELFF
many	TRBV20-1	TRBJ2-7	TRBD2	TGCAGTGCTCCACGAGGCGGGAGCTCCTACGAGCAGTACTTC	CSAPRGGSSYEQYF
few	TRBV30	TRBJ2-7	NA	TGTGCCTGGAGTGTATCCGCCCAACGGACTGAGCAGTACTTC	CAWSVSAQRTEQYF
few	TRBV20-1	TRBJ2-4	NA	TGCAGTGCTAGAGATCAGGATGGAGCCAAAAACATTCAGTACTTC	CSARDQDGAKNIQYF
many	TRBV20-1	TRBJ2-1	TRBD2	TGCAGTGCTAATCCTAGCGGGAGTTATGGTGAGCAGTTCTTC	CSANPSGSYGEQFF
NA	TRBV25-1	TRBJ2-7	NA	TGTGCCAGCAGTGAAAATCCCCTAGGGGGGAGCTACGAGCAGTACTTC	CASSENPLGGSYEQYF
many	TRBV29-1	TRBJ2-7	TRBD2	TGCAGCGTTGAAGATAGGGAAGCGGGAAGCCCCTACGAGCAGTACTTC	CSVEDREAGSPYEQYF
NA	TRBV29-1	TRBJ2-7	NA	TGCAGCGTTGAGTCGGCCCTATCCGGGGAGCAGTACTTC	CSVESALSGEQYF
NA	TRBV12-3/TRBV12-4	TRBJ1-1	TRBD1	TGTGCCAGCGGGACAGGGGGTTTGAACACTGAAGCTTTCTTT	CASGTGGLNTEAFF
NA	TRBV29-1	TRBJ2-1	NA	TGCAGCGTTCCCGTGTCAGCGACCCCGGAGGAGCAGTTCTTC	CSVPVSATPEEQFF
few	TRBV29-1	TRBJ2-1	NA	TGCAGCGTTGCCGGGACCCAATCCTACAATGAGCAGTTCTTC	CSVAGTQSYNEQFF
few	TRBV12-3/TRBV12-4	TRBJ2-3	NA	TGTGCCAGCAGTTTAAGAGCCCGGGACCTCACAGATACGCAGTATTTT	CASSLRARDLTDTQYF
NA	TRBV7-9	TRBJ2-1	NA	TGTGCCAGCTCCCCAGGAGCGGACCCCTACAATGAGCAGTTCTTC	CASSPGADPYNEQFF
once	TRBV14	TRBJ2-1	TRBD2	TGTGCCAGCAGCCTTATGCCCGGGACTAGCGGGAGTGAAGAGTTCTTC	CASSLMPGTSGSEEFF
NA	TRBV3-1	TRBJ2-1	TRBD2	TGTGCCAGCAGCAAAGGGGCTTCAGCGGGGACGGGGAATGAGCAGTTCTTC	CASSKGASAGTGNEQFF
many	TRBV20-1	TRBJ2-1	NA	TGCAGTGCTCACCGGGACACCGGGCTAGGTGAGCAGTTCTTC	CSAHRDTGLGEQFF
few	TRBV7-2	TRBJ2-3	NA	TGTGCCAGCCAGGGGCAGAGCACAGATACGCAGTATTTT	CASQGQSTDTQYF
few	TRBV7-3	TRBJ2-1	TRBD1	TGTGCCAGCAGCTTAAGTGGACAGGGGGAGCAGTTCTTC	CASSLSGQGEQFF
many	TRBV4-3	TRBJ2-1	NA	TGCGCCAGCAGCCAAGATTACGGCGGGGAGACCTACAATGAGCAGTTCTTC	CASSQDYGGETYNEQFF
NA	TRBV7-8	TRBJ1-2	TRBD1	TGTGCCAGCAGCTTAGAAACAGGGGGCGGCTATGGCTACACCTTC	CASSLETGGGYGYTF
many	TRBV20-1	TRBJ2-7	TRBD2	TGCAGTGCTCCATGGAGGTCTAGCGGGGACTACGAGCAGTACTTC	CSAPWRSSGDYEQYF
NA	TRBV20-1	TRBJ1-5	NA	TGCAGTGCTAGGGGGCAGGCCAGGGGGCCCCAGCATTTT	CSARGQARGPQHF